Below, one T cell receptor beta chain is given with its context. Antigen specificity is unknown. The data stem from a study of cytomegalovirus exposure and HLA in healthy donors. General study points: Analysis performed later found over 15,000 TCR beta sequences associated with HLA alleles at 0.05 false discovery rate.

The PCR contained 60 Vbeta and 13 Jbeta primers. The protocol was immunoSEQ multiplex PCR, while the TCRdb copy is restricted to in-frame clones and leaves out a portion. This table holds over 70,000 clones, around 80% found once. The V gene end was trimmed by 7 bases and the J gene end by 4 bases; junction bases not matched to a gene: 13. This CDR3 spans 16 amino acids. Per germline, CDR1 SGHDN and CDR2 FVKESK. The chain couples TRBV14 to TRBJ2-1; the match to TRBD2 covers 7 bases. Material for sequencing was PBMCs. This clonotype originated in a man in his fifties or sixties in good health and CMV-seropositive. This CDR3 reads CASNPLGRERYNEQFF. Here the CDR3 DNA reads TGTGCCAGCAACCCCTTGGGGCGGGAGCGATACAATGAGCAGTTCTTC.